Below are 21 T cell receptor beta chains sequenced from a single sample in a study of regulatory T cells in long-lasting Graves disease. Time point in this sample: newly diagnosed GD, antithyroid drugs for less than 3 months. Researchers made the TCR library from RNA that was extracted from PBMCs. Assembly of TCR beta libraries relied on iRepertoire HTBI primers together with Arm-PCR of CDR3 regions. TCRdb re-analysed the multiplex PCR reads in MiXCR, keeping a single row per CDR3 protein. The sample lists 500,000 to 700,000 distinct CDR3 sequences, 15% to 20% occurring once. The same specimen was also included in a second study, on T cells in Graves' hyperthyroidism and ophthalmopathy.

Sequenced material: peripheral blood mononuclear cells (PBMCs), taken at new diagnosis, from a patient treated with antithyroid drugs. The source of these receptors is a woman aged 30 to 39 with Graves disease.

This clonotype was counted between two and nine times. The chain uses TRBV3-1 and TRBJ2-1, with 10 bases aligning to TRBD2. This CDR3 has 15 amino acids. Looked up from germline, CDR1 is LGHDT and CDR2 is YNNKEL (reference sequence). V was pared by 4 bases and J by 6 bases, with 6 bases of the junction left unmatched. The CDR3 sequence is CASSPRLAGVNEQFF. In DNA, the CDR3 is TGTGCCAGCAGCCCCCGGCTAGCGGGGGTCAATGAGCAGTTCTTC.

This clonotype has at least ten counts. The CDR3 coding sequence is TGTGCCAGCGGGGGAGCGGCTAAGCGTTACGAGCAGTACTTC. Its translation is CASGGAAKRYEQYF. V is TRBV27 and J is TRBJ2-7, with D perhaps given as TRBD1 or TRBD2 (5 bases each). CDR3 size: 14 residues. CDR1 is MNHEY and CDR2 is SMNVEV in the germline V gene (reference sequence). The V end was cut by 8 bases, the J end by 4 bases, with 18 bases between.

This clonotype was recorded many times. The rearrangement uses TRBV28 and TRBJ1-4; maybe TRBD1 (5 bases). The CDR3 is made up of 14 amino acids. Germline CDR1 reads MDHEN; CDR2 reads SYDVKM. V was trimmed by 8 bases and J by 8 bases, leaving 18 bases between them. The CDR3 DNA reads TGTGCCAGCTCAGGCGGGGGGGGGAGCGAAAAACTGTTTTTT. Amino acid sequence: CASSGGGGSEKLFF.

Remarks on this clonotype: With a much larger clone just one base away, this may be a read error. The chain has TRBV7-9 and TRBJ1-5; D is possibly TRBD1 (5 bases). The CDR3 contains 14 residues. CDR1 is SEHNR and CDR2 is FQNEAQ in the germline V gene (reference sequence). CDR3 sequence: CASNLEGNGQPQHF. CDR3 sequence (DNA): TGTGCCAGCAACTTAGAGGGGAACGGACAGCCCCAGCATTTT.

This clonotype appeared many times. This CDR3 is CASLGPGATEAFF. CDR3 nucleotide sequence: TGTGCCAGCCTGGGCCCGGGGGCCACTGAAGCTTTCTTT. The V call is TRBV28, the J call TRBJ1-1, with D possibly matching TRBD1 (6 bases). The CDR3 is 13 amino acids. V was cut by 8 bases and J by 4 bases, with 14 bases left in between. Germline V gene sequence: CDR1 MDHEN, CDR2 SYDVKM.

The rearrangement joins TRBV3-1 to TRBJ2-7, with 12 bases aligning to TRBD2. The CDR3 is 15 amino acids. Germline V gene data show CDR1 as LGHDT and CDR2 as YNNKEL (reference sequence). J lost 9 bases, V lost 0 bases, and 6 bases had no gene match. The CDR3 DNA is TGTGCCAGCAGCCAAGATCTGACTAGCGGGAGAGGGCAGTACTTC. Translating gives CASSQDLTSGRGQYF.

In regard to this clonotype: A read error may be the cause here, since a much bigger clone is one base away. V is TRBV28 and J is TRBJ1-4; D may be TRBD1 (6 bases). There are 15 residues in the CDR3. The V gene's germline CDR1 is MDHEN and CDR2 SYDVKM. The CDR3 DNA sequence: TGTGCCAGCGGTTTGGGCCGCAGGGGCTTTGAAAAACTGTTTTTT. This codes for CASGLGRRGFEKLFF.

In the case of this clonotype: A read error is possible here, since a much larger clone lies one base away. The chain carries TRBV27 and TRBJ2-7, with 7 bases aligning to TRBD2. Germline loops: CDR1 MNHEY, CDR2 SMNVEV (reference sequence). Germline trimming cut 6 bases from V and 3 bases from J; bases unmatched to any gene: 11. CDR3 length: 15 amino acids. The CDR3 DNA sequence: TGTGCCAGCAGCTTCGGGGCTAGCGGACTCTACGAGCAGTACTTC. Its translation: CASSFGASGLYEQYF.

This clonotype was observed many times. This chain joins TRBV7-9 and TRBJ1-4; maybe TRBD1 (6 bases). This CDR3 spans 13 amino acids. Looked up from germline, CDR1 is SEHNR and CDR2 is FQNEAQ (reference sequence). Between the trimmed V and J ends, which lost 4 bases and 7 bases, there was a span of 10 bases. CDR3 DNA: TGTGCCAGCAGCTCCAGGGGAGTTGAAAAACTGTTTTTT. It codes for CASSSRGVEKLFF.

With regard to this clonotype: The junction departs from germline at one end; a sequencing error may be responsible. The chain uses TRBV27 and TRBJ2-1; TRBD1 aligns across 9 bases. The CDR3 has 14 residues. Germline loops: CDR1 MNHEY, CDR2 SMNVEV (reference sequence). CDR3 nucleotide sequence: TGTGGCAGCTTCGCCGGGACAGGGCTCAATGAGCAGTTCTTC. Its protein is CGSFAGTGLNEQFF.

This clonotype was detected ten times or more. The rearrangement joins TRBV28 to TRBJ1-4; D gene unclear. Germline CDR1 MDHEN, CDR2 SYDVKM. The CDR3 is made up of 12 amino acids. V lost 8 bases and J 8 bases, leaving 12 bases between the germline ends. CDR3 DNA: TGTGCCAGCGGTTCCCGTCACGAAAAACTGTTTTTT. Translated: CASGSRHEKLFF.

V gene TRBV24-1 combines with J gene TRBJ2-5, with D possibly matching TRBD1 (5 bases). The germline gives CDR1 KGHDR, CDR2 SFDVKD. This CDR3 spans 17 amino acids. The V gene lost 3 bases and the J gene lost 5 bases, with 21 bases spanning the gap. CDR3 in DNA: TGTGCCACCAGTGATCCCCGCGGCTCCAACGCAGGGGAGACCCAGTACTTC. Translated: CATSDPRGSNAGETQYF.

This clonotype was picked up a small number of times. The chain has TRBV5-1 and TRBJ2-3, with 10 nucleotides matching TRBD2. This CDR3 spans 17 amino acids. V was pared by 0 bases and J by 4 bases, with 8 bases of the junction left unmatched. CDR1 SGHRS and CDR2 YFSETQ come from the germline V gene. CDR3 loop: CASSLGDSSGRSDTQYF. CDR3 sequence (DNA): TGCGCCAGCAGCTTGGGGGACTCTAGCGGGAGATCAGATACGCAGTATTTT.

This clonotype was seen many times. The chain has TRBV19 and TRBJ1-4; 7 bases agree with TRBD1. The length of the CDR3 is 15 residues. With 9 bases clipped from V and 8 bases from J, the junction kept 15 bases outside the gene matches. Germline CDR1 reads LNHDA; CDR2 reads SQIVND (reference sequence). The CDR3 reads CASVGFRQGDEKLFF. CDR3 nucleotides: TGTGCCAGCGTTGGGTTCCGACAGGGTGACGAAAAACTGTTTTTT. The complete variable domain, with remaining parts taken from reference TRBV19 and TRBJ1-4, reads DGGITQSPKYLFRKEGQNVTLSCEQNLNHDAMYWYRQDPGQGLRLIYYSQIVNDFQKGDIAEGYSVSREKKESFPLTVTSAQKNPTAFYLCASVGFRQGDEKLFFGSGTQLSVL.

This clonotype was recorded many times. The J gene is TRBJ1-1, the V gene TRBV6-1; the D gene is possibly TRBD1 (6 bases). Deletions cut 6 bases from V and 5 bases from J, with 16 bases between. Germline loops: CDR1 MNHNS, CDR2 SASEGT. There are 14 residues in the CDR3. The CDR3 sequence is CASSGGTSGTEAFF. CDR3 bases: TGTGCCAGCAGCGGCGGGACATCGGGAACTGAAGCTTTCTTT.

This clonotype appeared many times. The chain is built from TRBV20-1 and TRBJ2-7; 8 nucleotides line up with TRBD2. The CDR3 has 15 residues. The germline CDR1 and CDR2 sequences are DFQATT and SNEGSKA (reference sequence). Trimming took 3 bases from V and 5 from J; bases not matched to a gene: 12. Here the CDR3 reads CSASDQGLAFHEQYF. The CDR3, as DNA: TGCAGTGCTAGCGACCAAGGACTAGCATTCCACGAGCAGTACTTC.

The V gene is TRBV6-1, the J gene TRBJ2-1; 10 positions match TRBD2. In germline, CDR1 is MNHNS, CDR2 SASEGT. The CDR3 contains 14 residues. Germline trimming cut 7 bases from V and 9 bases from J; bases unmatched to any gene: 9. The CDR3 sequence: CASKRSGRAIEQFF. As DNA, the CDR3 is TGTGCCAGCAAAAGAAGCGGGAGGGCCATTGAGCAGTTCTTC.

This rearrangement joins TRBV11-1 to TRBJ2-1; a weak D match, TRBD2 (5 bases). Germline CDR1 SGHAT, CDR2 FQDESV (reference sequence). The CDR3 loop spans 14 amino acids. Trimming removed 5 bases at V and 5 bases at J, with 13 bases between. The CDR3: CASSQYGKNNEQFF. The CDR3 region has the DNA TGTGCCAGCAGCCAATACGGGAAGAACAATGAGCAGTTCTTC.

The CDR3 here is CASSGYRTTQFF. CDR3 bases: TGTGCCAGCAGTGGCTACCGAACTACTCAGTTCTTC. V usage is TRBV2 and J usage is TRBJ2-1; no definite D call. V lost 4 bases to trimming and J lost 13 bases, with 14 bases between them. Germline V gene sequence: CDR1 SNHLY, CDR2 FYNNEI. This CDR3 is built from 12 residues.

This clonotype showed up many times. The chain carries TRBV20-1 and TRBJ1-2; the D is unclear. There are 12 residues in the CDR3. V dropped 6 bases and J dropped 8 bases, with 16 bases sitting between them. Germline CDR1 and CDR2: DFQATT and SNEGSKA (reference sequence). Written as DNA, the CDR3 is TGCAGTGCAGAAGACGATTTCGGGGGCTACACCTTC. Its translation is CSAEDDFGGYTF.

This clonotype was detected ten times or more. V and J are TRBV28 and TRBJ1-5; the D gene is possibly TRBD1 (5 bases). The CDR3 has 13 amino acids. Germline assignment: CDR1 MDHEN and CDR2 SYDVKM. Trimming stripped 6 bases from V and 4 bases from J, with 10 bases between. CDR3 DNA: TGTGCCAGCAGGCGGGACGGAAATCAGCCCCAGCATTTT. Its translation is CASRRDGNQPQHF.